This T cell receptor (beta chain) was profiled in a study of T cells after yellow fever vaccination. Study details: SMART-Seq v4 Ultra Low Input prepared the low-cell-number fractions.

Turning to this clonotype: What it binds is unknown.

TCRdb reprocessed the 5' RACE reads via MiXCR and lists one record per CDR3 protein. There are 510,000 or so distinct CDR3 sequences in the sample; 15% to 20% occur only once, and around an eighth lies in the top ten. Study-wide findings and caveats: The booster response re-showed most primary clones: approximately 95% CD4, over 80% CD8. Weaker overall was a secondary response that nonetheless peaked faster, on day 5 versus 15.

The germline V gene has CDR1 SGHAT and CDR2 FQNNGV. The ends lost 0 bases at V and 10 bases at J; junction bases unmatched: 15. The CDR3 totals 17 residues. The V gene is TRBV11-2, the J gene TRBJ2-1; 7 bases line up with TRBD2. This clonotype originated in a man younger than 45 who received the YFV17D yellow fever vaccine. The sample consisted of PBMCs, taken 15 days after the yellow fever booster vaccination. Here the CDR3 DNA reads TGTGCCAGCAGCTTAGATGGAGCGGGACTCCTCTGGGGGGAGCAGTTCTTC. It translates to CASSLDGAGLLWGEQFF. Complete variable domain (other parts from reference TRBV11-2 and TRBJ2-1): EAGVAQSPRYKIIEKRQSVAFWCNPISGHATLYWYQQILGQGPKLLIQFQNNGVVDDSQLPKDRFSAERLKGVDSTLKIQPAKLEDSAVYLCASSLDGAGLLWGEQFFGPGTRLTVL.